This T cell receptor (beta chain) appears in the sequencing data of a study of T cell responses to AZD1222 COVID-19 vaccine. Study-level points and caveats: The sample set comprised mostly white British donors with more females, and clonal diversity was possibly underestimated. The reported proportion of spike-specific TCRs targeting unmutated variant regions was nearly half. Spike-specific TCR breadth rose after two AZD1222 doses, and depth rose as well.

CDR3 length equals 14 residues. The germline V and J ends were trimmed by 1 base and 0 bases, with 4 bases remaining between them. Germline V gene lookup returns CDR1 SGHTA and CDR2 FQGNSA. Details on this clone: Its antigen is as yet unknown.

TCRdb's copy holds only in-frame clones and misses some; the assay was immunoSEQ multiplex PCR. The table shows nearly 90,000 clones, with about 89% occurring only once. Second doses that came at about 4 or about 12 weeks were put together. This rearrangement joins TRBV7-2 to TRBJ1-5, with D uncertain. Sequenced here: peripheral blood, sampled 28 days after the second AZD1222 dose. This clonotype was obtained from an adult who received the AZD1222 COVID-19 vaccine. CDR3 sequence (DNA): TGTGCCAGCAGCTTAGTGGGTAGCAATCAGCCCCAGCATTTT. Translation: CASSLVGSNQPQHF.